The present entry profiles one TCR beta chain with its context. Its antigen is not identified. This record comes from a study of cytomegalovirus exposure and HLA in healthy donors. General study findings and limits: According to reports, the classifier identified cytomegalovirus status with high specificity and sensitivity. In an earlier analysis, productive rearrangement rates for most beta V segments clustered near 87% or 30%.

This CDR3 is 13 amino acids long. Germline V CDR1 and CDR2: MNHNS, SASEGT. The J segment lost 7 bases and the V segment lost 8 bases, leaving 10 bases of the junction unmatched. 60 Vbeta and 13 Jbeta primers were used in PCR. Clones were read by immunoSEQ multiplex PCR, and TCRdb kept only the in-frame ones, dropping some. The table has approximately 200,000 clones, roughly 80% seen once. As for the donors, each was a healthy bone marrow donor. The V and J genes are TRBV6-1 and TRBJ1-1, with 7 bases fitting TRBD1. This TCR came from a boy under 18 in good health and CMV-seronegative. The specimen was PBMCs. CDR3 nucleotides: TGTGCCAGCCAAGTCGACAGGGACTTTGAAGCTTTCTTT. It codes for CASQVDRDFEAFF.